Presented here are 7 T cell receptor beta chains from one specimen sequenced in a study of human T cells and chemical hapten exposure. TCRdb ran MiXCR on the RACE reads and lists one entry per CDR3 protein. The table has tens of thousands of distinct CDR3 sequences, around 9.4% seen once; the top ten hold roughly 13%. Sample time point: pre-sensitization, week 0. Treatment indicated: therapeutic diphenylcyclopropenone sensitization with weekly scalp DPC. Sequenced material: whole blood, taken in connection with sensitization to the hapten diphenylcyclopropenone (DPC). The receptors originated from a woman between 40 and 55 years old with alopecia areata. Some clones in this sample may be carry-over from other donors' samples.

This clonotype has at least ten counts. The chain is built from TRBV12-3 or TRBV12-4 and TRBJ1-5; 9 nucleotides match TRBD1. The CDR3 is 19 residues long. V lost 2 bases and J lost 0; bases outside the gene matches: 11. CDR3 sequence (DNA): TGTGCCAGCAGTTTAATTTTCGACAGGGGGATAAATAGCAATCAGCCCCAGCATTTT. It translates to CASSLIFDRGINSNQPQHF.

This clonotype was counted between two and nine times. J is TRBJ1-4 and V is TRBV28, with a possible D match to TRBD1 (5 bases). The V and J ends lost 2 bases and 10 bases respectively, with 8 bases between them. CDR3 length: 12 residues. The germline CDR1 and CDR2 sequences are MDHEN and SYDVKM. The CDR3 DNA follows: TGTGCCAGCAGTTTACAGGGAGTAAAACTGTTTTTT. It specifies CASSLQGVKLFF. The variable domain in full, with the rest retrieved from reference TRBV28 and TRBJ1-4, is DVKVTQSSRYLVKRTGEKVFLECVQDMDHENMFWYRQDPGLGLRLIYFSYDVKMKEKGDIPEGYSVSREKKERFSLILESASTNQTSMYLCASSLQGVKLFFGSGTQLSVL.

This clonotype was observed at least ten times. This chain uses TRBV6-1 with TRBJ1-2; maybe TRBD1 (5 bases). Trimming took off 4 bases at V and 6 bases at J, with 9 bases between the two ends. In germline, CDR1 is MNHNS, CDR2 SASEGT. This CDR3 has 12 residues. In DNA, the CDR3 is TGTGCCAGCAGTGGATTCAGGGATGGCTACACCTTC. It encodes CASSGFRDGYTF.

A note on this clonotype: A much more abundant neighbour one base away suggests this may be a read error. The rearrangement joins TRBV3-1 to TRBJ2-1, with D possibly matching TRBD1 (6 bases). Between the trimmed V and J ends, which lost 1 base and 6 bases, there was a span of 13 bases. Per the germline V gene, CDR1 is LGHDT and CDR2 is YNNKEL (reference sequence). The CDR3 extends over 15 amino acids. DNA of the CDR3: TGTGCCAGCAGCCAAGGACAGGCGGATCGCAATGAGCAGTTCTTC. Its translation is CASSQGQADRNEQFF.

CDR3 in amino acids: CASGLGTALYGYTF. CDR3 coding DNA: TGTGCTAGTGGTTTGGGGACGGCACTCTATGGCTACACCTTC. V and J are TRBV12-5 and TRBJ1-2; D unclear. CDR1 and CDR2 from the germline V gene are LGHNT and FRNRAP. This CDR3 is 14 amino acids long. With 1 base removed from V and 4 bases from J, the gap between germline ends came to 10 bases.

This clonotype was observed at least ten times. CDR3 protein: CASRERSSGFSNEQFF. The CDR3 coding sequence is TGTGCCAGCAGAGAACGCTCTAGCGGCTTTAGCAATGAGCAGTTCTTC. The chain has TRBV2 and TRBJ2-1; 7 nucleotides match TRBD2. V lost 6 bases and J lost 6; bases outside the gene matches: 14. Germline V gene sequence: CDR1 SNHLY, CDR2 FYNNEI. The CDR3 extends over 16 amino acids. Filled out from reference TRBV2 and TRBJ2-1, the complete variable domain reads EPEVTQTPSHQVTQMGQEVILRCVPISNHLYFYWYRQILGQKVEFLVSFYNNEISEKSEIFDDQFSVERPDGSNFTLKIRSTKLEDSAMYFCASRERSSGFSNEQFFGPGTRLTVL.

The CDR3 nucleotides are TGTGCCAGCAGCGGGGACAGGGCCCCCGATACGCAGTATTTT. Its protein is CASSGDRAPDTQYF. V gene TRBV5-5 combines with J gene TRBJ2-3; TRBD1 matches at 9 bases. The CDR3 loop spans 14 amino acids. Germline V lookup: CDR1 SGHKS, CDR2 YYEKEE (reference sequence). V was clipped by 4 bases and J by 6 bases; unmatched bases: 6.